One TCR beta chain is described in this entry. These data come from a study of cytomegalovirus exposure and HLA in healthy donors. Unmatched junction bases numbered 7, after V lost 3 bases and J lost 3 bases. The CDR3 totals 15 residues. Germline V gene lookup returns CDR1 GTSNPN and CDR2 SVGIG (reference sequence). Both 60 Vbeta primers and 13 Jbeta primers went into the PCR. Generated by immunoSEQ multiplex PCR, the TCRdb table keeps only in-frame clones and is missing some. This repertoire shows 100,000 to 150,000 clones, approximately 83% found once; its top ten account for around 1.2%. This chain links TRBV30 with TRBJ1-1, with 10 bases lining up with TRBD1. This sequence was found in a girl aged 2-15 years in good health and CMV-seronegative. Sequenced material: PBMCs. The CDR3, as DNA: TGTGCCTGGAGGCGTAGCGGGACAGGGGACACTGAAGCTTTCTTT. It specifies CAWRRSGTGDTEAFF.